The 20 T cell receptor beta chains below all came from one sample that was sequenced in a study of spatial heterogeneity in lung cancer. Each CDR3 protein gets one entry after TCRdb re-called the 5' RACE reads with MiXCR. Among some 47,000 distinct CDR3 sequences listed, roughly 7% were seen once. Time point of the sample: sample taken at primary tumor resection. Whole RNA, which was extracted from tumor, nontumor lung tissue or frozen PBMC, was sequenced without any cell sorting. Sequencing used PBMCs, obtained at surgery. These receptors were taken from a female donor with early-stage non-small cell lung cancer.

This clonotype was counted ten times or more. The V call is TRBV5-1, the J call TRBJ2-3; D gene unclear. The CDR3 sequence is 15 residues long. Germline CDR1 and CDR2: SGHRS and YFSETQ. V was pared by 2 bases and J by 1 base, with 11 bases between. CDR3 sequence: CASSFQVLRTDTQYF. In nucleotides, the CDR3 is TGCGCCAGCAGCTTTCAGGTTCTTCGCACAGATACGCAGTATTTT. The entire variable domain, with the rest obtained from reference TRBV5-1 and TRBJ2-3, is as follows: KAGVTQTPRYLIKTRGQQVTLSCSPISGHRSVSWYQQTPGQGLQFLFEYFSETQRNKGNFPGRFSGRQFSNSRSEMNVSTLELGDSALYLCASSFQVLRTDTQYFGPGTRLTVL.

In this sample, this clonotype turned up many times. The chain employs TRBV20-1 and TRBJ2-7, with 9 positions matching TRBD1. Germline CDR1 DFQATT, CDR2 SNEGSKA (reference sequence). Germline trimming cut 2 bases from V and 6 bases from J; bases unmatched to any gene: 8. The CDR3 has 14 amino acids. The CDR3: CSARSGTGYFEQYF. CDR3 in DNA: TGCAGTGCTAGATCCGGGACAGGGTATTTCGAGCAGTACTTC.

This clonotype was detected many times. This CDR3 is CASSFDRGPNQPQHF. The CDR3 DNA reads TGCGCCAGCAGTTTCGACAGGGGCCCCAATCAGCCCCAGCATTTT. The chain couples TRBV4-1 to TRBJ1-5; 8 bases are shared with TRBD1. The V segment lost 6 bases and the J segment 3 bases; nucleotides outside the gene matches: 7. The CDR3 has 15 residues. Germline V gene lookup returns CDR1 MGHRA and CDR2 YSYEKL.

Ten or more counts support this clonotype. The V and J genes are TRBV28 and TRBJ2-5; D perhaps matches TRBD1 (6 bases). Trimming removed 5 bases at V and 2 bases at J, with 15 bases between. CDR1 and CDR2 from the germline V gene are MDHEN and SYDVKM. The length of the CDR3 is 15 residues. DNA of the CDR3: TGTGCCAGCAGTCGTGGGGGCAGGACACAAGAGACCCAGTACTTC. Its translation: CASSRGGRTQETQYF.

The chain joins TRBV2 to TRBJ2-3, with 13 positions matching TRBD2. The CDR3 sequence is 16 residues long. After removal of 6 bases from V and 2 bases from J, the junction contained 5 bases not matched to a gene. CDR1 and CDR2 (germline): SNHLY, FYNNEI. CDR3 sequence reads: CASSLGTSGVTDTQYF. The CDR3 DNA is TGTGCCAGCAGCCTAGGGACTAGCGGGGTCACAGATACGCAGTATTTT.

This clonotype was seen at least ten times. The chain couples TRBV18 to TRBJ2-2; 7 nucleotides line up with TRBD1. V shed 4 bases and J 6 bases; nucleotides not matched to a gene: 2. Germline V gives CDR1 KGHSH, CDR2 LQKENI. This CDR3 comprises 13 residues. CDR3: CASSLTGAGELFF. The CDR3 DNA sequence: TGTGCCAGCTCACTCACAGGGGCCGGGGAGCTGTTTTTT.

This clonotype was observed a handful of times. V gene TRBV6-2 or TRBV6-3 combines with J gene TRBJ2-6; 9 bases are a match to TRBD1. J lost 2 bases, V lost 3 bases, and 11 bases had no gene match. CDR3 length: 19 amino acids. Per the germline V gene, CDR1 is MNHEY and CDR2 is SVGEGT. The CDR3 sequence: CASSYKGWDRVPGANVLTF. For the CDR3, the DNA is TGTGCCAGCAGTTATAAAGGTTGGGACAGGGTACCTGGGGCCAACGTCCTGACTTTC.

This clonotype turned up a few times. CDR3 coding DNA: TGCGCCAGCAGCTTGGGGGACAGGGACTATGGCTACACCTTC. Its protein product is CASSLGDRDYGYTF. The chain joins TRBV5-1 to TRBJ1-2; 9 positions agree with TRBD1. Germline loops: CDR1 SGHRS, CDR2 YFSETQ. The CDR3 totals 14 residues. With 0 bases clipped from V and 3 bases from J, the junction kept 0 bases outside the gene matches. Looking up the rest from reference TRBV5-1 and TRBJ1-2 gives the full variable domain: KAGVTQTPRYLIKTRGQQVTLSCSPISGHRSVSWYQQTPGQGLQFLFEYFSETQRNKGNFPGRFSGRQFSNSRSEMNVSTLELGDSALYLCASSLGDRDYGYTFGSGTRLTVV.

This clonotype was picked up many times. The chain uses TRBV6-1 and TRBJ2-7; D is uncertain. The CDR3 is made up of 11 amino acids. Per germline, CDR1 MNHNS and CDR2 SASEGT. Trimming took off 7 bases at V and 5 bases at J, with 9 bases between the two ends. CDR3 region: CASTSRNEQYF. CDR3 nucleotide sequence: TGTGCCAGCACTTCTAGGAACGAGCAGTACTTC.

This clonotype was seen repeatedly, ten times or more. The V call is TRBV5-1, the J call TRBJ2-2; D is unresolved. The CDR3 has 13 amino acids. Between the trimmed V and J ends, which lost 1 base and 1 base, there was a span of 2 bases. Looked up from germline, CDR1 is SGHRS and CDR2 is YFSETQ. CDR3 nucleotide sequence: TGCGCCAGCAGCTTGATGAACACCGGGGAGCTGTTTTTT. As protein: CASSLMNTGELFF.

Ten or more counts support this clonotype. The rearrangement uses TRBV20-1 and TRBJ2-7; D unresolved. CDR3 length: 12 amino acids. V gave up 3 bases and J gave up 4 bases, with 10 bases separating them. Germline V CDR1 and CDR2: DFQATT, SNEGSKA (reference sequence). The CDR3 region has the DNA TGCAGTGCTAGCCTGGACGGGTACGAGCAGTACTTC. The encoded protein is CSASLDGYEQYF.

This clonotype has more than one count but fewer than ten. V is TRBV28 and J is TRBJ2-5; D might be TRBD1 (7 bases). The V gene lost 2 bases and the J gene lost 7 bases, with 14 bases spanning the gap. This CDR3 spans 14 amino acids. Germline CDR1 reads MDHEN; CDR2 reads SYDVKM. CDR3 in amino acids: CASSLLGQGGTQYF. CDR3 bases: TGTGCCAGCAGTTTACTCGGGCAGGGGGGGACCCAGTACTTC.

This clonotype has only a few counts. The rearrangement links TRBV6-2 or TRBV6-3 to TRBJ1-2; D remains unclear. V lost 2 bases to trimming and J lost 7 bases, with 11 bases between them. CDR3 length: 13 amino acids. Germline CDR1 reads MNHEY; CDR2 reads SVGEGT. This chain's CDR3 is CASSYGSKSGYTF. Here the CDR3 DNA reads TGTGCCAGCAGTTACGGGTCAAAGAGTGGCTACACCTTC.

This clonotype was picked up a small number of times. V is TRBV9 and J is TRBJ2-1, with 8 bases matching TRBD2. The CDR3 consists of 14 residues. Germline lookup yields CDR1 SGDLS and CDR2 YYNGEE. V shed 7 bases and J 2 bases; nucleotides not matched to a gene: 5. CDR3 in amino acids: CASSERGPYNEQFF. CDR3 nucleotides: TGTGCCAGCTCGGAGCGGGGGCCCTACAATGAGCAGTTCTTC.

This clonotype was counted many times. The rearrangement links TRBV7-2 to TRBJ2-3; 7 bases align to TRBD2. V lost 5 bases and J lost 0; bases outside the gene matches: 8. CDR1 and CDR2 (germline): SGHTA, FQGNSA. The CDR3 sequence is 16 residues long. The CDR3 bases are TGTGCCAGCAGCCGCGGCTGGCGGGGGAGCACAGATACGCAGTATTTT. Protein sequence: CASSRGWRGSTDTQYF. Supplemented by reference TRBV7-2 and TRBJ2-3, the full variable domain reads GAGVSQSPSNKVTEKGKDVELRCDPISGHTALYWYRQSLGQGLEFLIYFQGNSAPDKSGLPSDRFSAERTGGSVSTLTIQRTQQEDSAVYLCASSRGWRGSTDTQYFGPGTRLTVL.

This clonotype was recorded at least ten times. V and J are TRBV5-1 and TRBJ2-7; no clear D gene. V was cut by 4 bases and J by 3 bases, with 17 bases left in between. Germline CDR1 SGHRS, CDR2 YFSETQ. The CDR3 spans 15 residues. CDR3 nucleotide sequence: TGCGCCAGCAGCGCACAGTCGGACCGTTACTACGAGCAGTACTTC. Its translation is CASSAQSDRYYEQYF.

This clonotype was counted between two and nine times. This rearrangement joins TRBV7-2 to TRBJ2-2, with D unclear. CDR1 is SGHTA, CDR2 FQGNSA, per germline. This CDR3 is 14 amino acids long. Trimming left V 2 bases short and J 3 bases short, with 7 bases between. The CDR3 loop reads CASSLSPDTGELFF. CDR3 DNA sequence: TGTGCCAGCAGCTTATCCCCAGACACCGGGGAGCTGTTTTTT.

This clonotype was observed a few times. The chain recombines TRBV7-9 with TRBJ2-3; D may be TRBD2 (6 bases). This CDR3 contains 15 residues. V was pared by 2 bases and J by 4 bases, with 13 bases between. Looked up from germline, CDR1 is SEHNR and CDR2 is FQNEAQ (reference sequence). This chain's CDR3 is CASSLSRGTADTQYF. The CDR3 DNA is TGTGCCAGCAGCTTATCCCGGGGGACGGCAGATACGCAGTATTTT.

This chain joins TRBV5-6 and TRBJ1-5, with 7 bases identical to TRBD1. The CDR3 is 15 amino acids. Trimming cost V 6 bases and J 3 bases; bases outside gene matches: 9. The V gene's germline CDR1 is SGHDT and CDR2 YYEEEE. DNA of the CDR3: TGTGCCAGCACCCGGTATAGGGGGCTCAATCAGCCCCAGCATTTT. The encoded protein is CASTRYRGLNQPQHF.

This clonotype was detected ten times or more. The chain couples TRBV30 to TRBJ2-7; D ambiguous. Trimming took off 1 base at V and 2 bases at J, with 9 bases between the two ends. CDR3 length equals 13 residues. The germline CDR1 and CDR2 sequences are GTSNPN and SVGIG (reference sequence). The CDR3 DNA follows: TGTGCCTGGAGTGGGAACGCAGCCTACGAGCAGTACTTC. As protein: CAWSGNAAYEQYF.